A single sample is the source of the 30 T cell receptor beta chains below, sequenced in a study of blood T cell repertoires in COVID-19. TCRdb's table, derived via immunoSEQ multiplex PCR, lists solely in-frame clones and lacks some. Of nearly 250,000 clones in the sample, 75% to 85% are singletons; the top ten hold 9.1%. The source material was PBMCs or T cells enriched from blood (not recorded which). The receptors come from a woman aged 50 to 65 with acute COVID-19.

The chain couples TRBV6-5 to TRBJ2-7; TRBD1 agrees at 7 bases. The length of the CDR3 is 13 residues. CDR1 is MNHEY, CDR2 SVGAGI, per germline. V shed 5 bases and J 3 bases; nucleotides not matched to a gene: 4. The CDR3 loop is CASSLRQGYEQYF. The CDR3 DNA is TGTGCCAGCAGTCTAAGACAGGGCTACGAGCAGTACTTC.

The V call is TRBV10-3, the J call TRBJ2-1; tentatively, D is TRBD2 (5 bases). V lost 8 bases and J 9 bases, leaving 17 bases between the germline ends. Germline CDR1 ENHRY, CDR2 SYGVKD. The CDR3 contains 13 residues. The CDR3 spells CAIDNLGIGEQFF. In nucleotides, the CDR3 is TGTGCCATCGATAATCTCGGGATCGGTGAGCAGTTCTTC.

This sequence joins TRBV7-2 and TRBJ2-1, with D uncertain. There are 14 residues in the CDR3. The germline V gene has CDR1 SGHTA and CDR2 FQGNSA. The V end was cut by 5 bases, the J end by 0 bases, with 8 bases between. DNA for the CDR3: TGTGCCAGCAGCCGGAGCGTCTCCTACAATGAGCAGTTCTTC. Protein product: CASSRSVSYNEQFF.

The J gene is TRBJ2-1, the V gene TRBV4-2, with 10 nucleotides matching TRBD2. Looked up from germline, CDR1 is LGHNA and CDR2 is YNFKEQ. The CDR3 is 16 amino acids. The V and J ends lost 4 bases and 2 bases, in that order; junction bases with no gene match: 5. This chain's CDR3 is CASSPQRGGPYNEQFF. In nucleotides, the CDR3 is TGTGCCAGCAGCCCCCAGCGGGGGGGCCCCTACAATGAGCAGTTCTTC.

V usage is TRBV5-6 and J usage is TRBJ1-2; D ambiguous. The CDR3 extends over 13 amino acids. Germline V gives CDR1 SGHDT, CDR2 YYEEEE. V was cut by 6 bases and J by 5 bases, with 14 bases left in between. The CDR3 region has the DNA TGTGCCAGCACCCTGACCTGGAGGTATGGCTACACCTTC. Translating it yields CASTLTWRYGYTF. Drawing the rest from reference TRBV5-6 and TRBJ1-2, the complete variable domain is DAGVTQSPTHLIKTRGQQVTLRCSPKSGHDTVSWYQQALGQGPQFIFQYYEEEERQRGNFPDRFSGHQFPNYSSELNVNALLLGDSALYLCASTLTWRYGYTFGSGTRLTVV.

The chain employs TRBV30 and TRBJ2-1; possible D gene TRBD1, 6 bases. The CDR3 loop spans 16 amino acids. V dropped 5 bases and J dropped 4 bases, with 21 bases sitting between them. The V gene's germline CDR1 is GTSNPN and CDR2 SVGIG (reference sequence). The CDR3 loop is CAWGRSGVPPYNEQFF. The DNA of the CDR3 is TGTGCCTGGGGTCGTTCAGGGGTCCCCCCTTACAATGAGCAGTTCTTC.

The V and J genes are TRBV7-9 and TRBJ1-2, with D hard to call. Looked up from germline, CDR1 is SEHNR and CDR2 is FQNEAQ (reference sequence). The V gene lost 8 bases and the J gene lost 8 bases, with 15 bases spanning the gap. The CDR3 is made up of 12 amino acids. CDR3 nucleotide sequence: TGTGCCAGCTCGAACGGGGTAACAGGCTACACCTTC. It codes for CASSNGVTGYTF.

This clone was recorded only once. The gene calls are TRBV7-2 and TRBJ2-4, with 8 bases that match TRBD1. V trimming: 4 bases; J trimming: 7 bases; junction bases outside the gene matches: 6. Germline V CDR1 and CDR2: SGHTA, FQGNSA. The CDR3 spans 14 residues. CDR3 sequence reads: CASSSKGDRNIQYF. The CDR3 bases are TGTGCCAGCAGCTCAAAAGGGGACAGGAACATTCAGTACTTC.

J is TRBJ2-2 and V is TRBV6-2 or TRBV6-3; D is ambiguous. CDR1 and CDR2 (germline): MNHEY, SVGEGT. This CDR3 is 14 amino acids long. V was cut by 4 bases and J by 4 bases, with 10 bases left in between. In DNA form, the CDR3 reads TGTGCCAGCAGTTCCGCAGGTGCCACCGGGGAGCTGTTTTTT. The encoded protein is CASSSAGATGELFF.

This sequence joins TRBV5-1 and TRBJ2-2, with 9 bases identical to TRBD1. The germline gives CDR1 SGHRS, CDR2 YFSETQ. Germline trimming cut 4 bases from V and 5 bases from J; bases unmatched to any gene: 3. CDR3 length: 14 amino acids. The CDR3: CASSTGQGTGELFF. CDR3 in DNA: TGCGCCAGCAGCACTGGACAGGGGACCGGGGAGCTGTTTTTT. Together with reference TRBV5-1 and TRBJ2-2, the CDR3 gives the full variable domain: KAGVTQTPRYLIKTRGQQVTLSCSPISGHRSVSWYQQTPGQGLQFLFEYFSETQRNKGNFPGRFSGRQFSNSRSEMNVSTLELGDSALYLCASSTGQGTGELFFGEGSRLTVL.

J is TRBJ2-5 and V is TRBV19; TRBD1 might be the D (7 bases). Trimming shortened V by 3 bases and J by 5 bases, and 13 bases separated the two germline ends. The CDR3 is 14 residues long. Germline V CDR1 and CDR2: LNHDA, SQIVND (reference sequence). This CDR3 reads CASSMRQGGETQYF. CDR3 sequence (DNA): TGTGCCAGTAGTATGCGCCAGGGGGGTGAGACCCAGTACTTC.

The chain recombines TRBV7-2 with TRBJ1-1, with D hard to call. Trimming took off 5 bases at V and 3 bases at J, with 10 bases between the two ends. Germline V gene sequence: CDR1 SGHTA, CDR2 FQGNSA. The CDR3 spans 13 residues. The CDR3 loop is CASSKSPDTEAFF. The CDR3 DNA reads as TGTGCCAGCAGCAAGAGTCCCGACACTGAAGCTTTCTTT. The full variable domain, with the rest looked up from reference TRBV7-2 and TRBJ1-1, is GAGVSQSPSNKVTEKGKDVELRCDPISGHTALYWYRQSLGQGLEFLIYFQGNSAPDKSGLPSDRFSAERTGGSVSTLTIQRTQQEDSAVYLCASSKSPDTEAFFGQGTRLTVV.

This clone was seen a single time. The chain uses TRBV5-1 and TRBJ2-2, with D possibly TRBD2 on 6 matching bases. V shed 1 base and J shed 1 base, with 14 bases lying between them. In germline, CDR1 is SGHRS, CDR2 YFSETQ. This CDR3 has 17 amino acids. The CDR3 here is CASSLSGVGGNTGELFF. CDR3 coding DNA: TGCGCCAGCAGCTTGTCCGGAGTGGGAGGGAACACCGGGGAGCTGTTTTTT.

The chain has TRBV9 and TRBJ1-6; weak D call: TRBD1 (6 bases). CDR1 and CDR2 (germline): SGDLS, YYNGEE. This CDR3 is 15 amino acids long. The V and J ends lost 3 bases and 10 bases respectively, with 17 bases between them. The CDR3 is CASSGLTGLNSPLHF. The CDR3 DNA is TGTGCCAGCAGCGGACTCACAGGGTTGAACTCACCCCTCCACTTT.

The CDR3 DNA sequence: TGTGCCATCAGCCGGACAGGGATGAACACTGAAGCTTTCTTT. Translated, it gives CAISRTGMNTEAFF. The chain links TRBV10-3 to TRBJ1-1; 8 bases are a match to TRBD1. The germline gives CDR1 ENHRY, CDR2 SYGVKD. Trimming removed 6 bases from V and 0 bases from J; junction bases left unmatched: 3. The CDR3 length is 14 residues.

The chain carries TRBV5-4 and TRBJ2-6, with 9 positions matching TRBD1. The germline CDR1 and CDR2 sequences are SGHNT and YYREEE (reference sequence). There are 16 residues in the CDR3. Trimming took 3 bases from V and 2 from J; bases not matched to a gene: 3. In DNA form, the CDR3 reads TGTGCCAGCAGCTCCGGACAGGGGCCTGGGGCCAACGTCCTGACTTTC. This encodes CASSSGQGPGANVLTF.

The genes are TRBV5-6 and TRBJ1-2; 8 positions agree with TRBD1. The CDR3 is made up of 15 amino acids. V was pared by 3 bases and J by 8 bases, with 12 bases of the junction left unmatched. Germline V gene data show CDR1 as SGHDT and CDR2 as YYEEEE. The CDR3 coding sequence is TGTGCCAGCAGCTGGGACAGGTCTTCTATGTTGGGCTACACCTTC. The encoded protein is CASSWDRSSMLGYTF.

The chain uses TRBV30 and TRBJ1-6; 7 bases are shared with TRBD1. Trimming at V came to 3 bases and at J to 7 bases, leaving 3 bases not matched to a gene. Germline V gives CDR1 GTSNPN, CDR2 SVGIG (reference sequence). This CDR3 contains 13 residues. CDR3 DNA: TGTGCCTGGAGCACACAGGGGAATTCACCCCTCCACTTT. Protein: CAWSTQGNSPLHF.

As to this clone: Mismatch with germline at one junction end may stem from a read error. The genes are TRBV19 and TRBJ1-1, with 8 nucleotides matching TRBD1. There are 15 residues in the CDR3. The germline gives CDR1 LNHDA, CDR2 SQIVND (reference sequence). CDR3: CASRIARGLNTEAFF. The CDR3 nucleotides are TGTGCCAGTAGAATAGCCAGGGGGCTGAACACTGAAGCTTTCTTT.

V gene TRBV7-2 combines with J gene TRBJ1-6; TRBD1 matches 9 bases. V lost 5 bases, J lost 3 bases, and 5 bases stayed unmatched. Germline lookup yields CDR1 SGHTA and CDR2 FQGNSA. CDR3 length equals 16 residues. The CDR3, as DNA: TGTGCCAGCAGCACGCGGGACAGGGTCTATAATTCACCCCTCCACTTT. It codes for CASSTRDRVYNSPLHF.

The V call is TRBV10-2, the J call TRBJ2-7, with D hard to call. Trimming stripped 2 bases from V and 5 bases from J, with 10 bases between. This CDR3 spans 13 amino acids. Looked up from germline, CDR1 is WSHSY and CDR2 is SAAADI. DNA of the CDR3: TGCGCCAGCAGTGAGGGCCTAGTTGACGAGCAGTACTTC. Its protein product is CASSEGLVDEQYF.

The chain employs TRBV18 and TRBJ1-1; 7 bases are shared with TRBD1. Germline assignment: CDR1 KGHSH and CDR2 LQKENI. V lost 6 bases, J lost 1 base, and 2 bases stayed unmatched. CDR3 length: 13 residues. Written as DNA, the CDR3 is TGTGCCAGCTCGCAGGGGGGGAACACTGAAGCTTTCTTT. Translating it yields CASSQGGNTEAFF. Using reference TRBV18 and TRBJ1-1 for the parts outside the CDR3, the full variable domain is NAGVMQNPRHLVRRRGQEARLRCSPMKGHSHVYWYRQLPEEGLKFMVYLQKENIIDESGMPKERFSAEFPKEGPSILRIQQVVRGDSAAYFCASSQGGNTEAFFGQGTRLTVV.

This chain connects TRBV19 to TRBJ1-1, with a weak D call TRBD1 (5 bases). From germline, CDR1 is LNHDA and CDR2 SQIVND (reference sequence). The CDR3 runs 14 residues. V lost 2 bases, J lost 5 bases, and 12 bases lay in between. The CDR3 DNA sequence: TGTGCCAGTAGTATACCCGGGGGGATGACTGAAGCTTTCTTT. Amino acid sequence: CASSIPGGMTEAFF.

This clone turned up a few times. The chain couples TRBV19 to TRBJ1-1; D call uncertain. In germline, CDR1 is LNHDA, CDR2 SQIVND (reference sequence). Trimming removed 10 bases from V and 3 bases from J, with 15 bases in between. CDR3 length: 13 amino acids. CDR3: CATVAYRDTEAFF. The CDR3 coding sequence is TGTGCCACAGTGGCCTACCGGGACACTGAAGCTTTCTTT.

V gene TRBV27 combines with J gene TRBJ1-1; D might be TRBD1 (5 bases). CDR1 is MNHEY and CDR2 is SMNVEV in the germline V gene (reference sequence). With 0 bases removed from V and 3 bases from J, the gap between germline ends came to 11 bases. This CDR3 is 15 amino acids long. The CDR3 sequence: CASSLSSGLDTEAFF. The CDR3 coding sequence is TGTGCCAGCAGTTTATCGTCAGGGTTAGACACTGAAGCTTTCTTT.

The rearrangement joins TRBV19 to TRBJ1-3; the D is unclear. The V end lost 9 bases, the J end lost 0 bases, and 15 bases lay between the germline ends. CDR1 is LNHDA and CDR2 is SQIVND in the germline V gene (reference sequence). The CDR3 runs 15 residues. CDR3 amino acids: CASKTTRSSGNTIYF. The CDR3 nucleotides read TGTGCCAGCAAAACGACTCGTAGCTCTGGAAACACCATATATTTT. Based on the CDR3 plus reference TRBV19 and TRBJ1-3, the full variable domain is DGGITQSPKYLFRKEGQNVTLSCEQNLNHDAMYWYRQDPGQGLRLIYYSQIVNDFQKGDIAEGYSVSREKKESFPLTVTSAQKNPTAFYLCASKTTRSSGNTIYFGEGSWLTVV.

This sequence joins TRBV28 and TRBJ2-7; D unclear. This CDR3 region has 14 residues. Germline V gene sequence: CDR1 MDHEN, CDR2 SYDVKM. Deletions cut 2 bases from V and 1 base from J, with 9 bases between. CDR3 nucleotides: TGTGCCAGCAGTTTAGGGCAGAGATCCTACGAGCAGTACTTC. Its translation is CASSLGQRSYEQYF.

The V call is TRBV6-5, the J call TRBJ1-2; weak D call: TRBD1 (5 bases). The CDR3 sequence is 11 residues long. The V end lost 6 bases, the J end lost 6 bases, and 8 bases lay between the germline ends. Per the germline V gene, CDR1 is MNHEY and CDR2 is SVGAGI. CDR3 sequence (DNA): TGTGCCAGCAGGGTCAGGGATGGCTACACCTTC. Translation gives CASRVRDGYTF.

The table lists this clone with a count of one. CDR3 sequence: CASSSRRDSFNYGYTF. As DNA, the CDR3 is TGTGCCAGCAGTTCCCGCCGGGACAGTTTTAACTATGGCTACACCTTC. The chain is built from TRBV6-2 or TRBV6-3 and TRBJ1-2, with 7 bases fitting TRBD1. Germline V CDR1 and CDR2: MNHEY, SVGEGT. The CDR3 covers 16 residues. V was pared by 4 bases and J by 1 base, with 9 bases of the junction left unmatched.

The V and J genes are TRBV27 and TRBJ1-1; 7 bases map to TRBD1. Germline-derived CDR1 and CDR2 are MNHEY and SMNVEV (reference sequence). The junction had 8 bases not matched to a gene; V was cut back by 6 bases and J by 4 bases. The CDR3 contains 14 residues. CDR3 in amino acids: CASRQQGYITEAFF. In DNA form, the CDR3 reads TGTGCCAGCAGGCAACAGGGGTACATCACTGAAGCTTTCTTT.